This section outlines one TCR beta chain sequence together with its context. What it recognizes is unknown. This sample is part of a study of radiotherapy plus CTLA-4 blockade in lung cancer. Overall study: Disease control was achieved by just over 30% of patients, and objective responses by about 17%.

This CDR3 is 14 amino acids long. CDR1 and CDR2 (germline): SGHVS, FQNEAQ. Trimming shortened V by 6 bases and J by 2 bases, and 14 bases separated the two germline ends. Whole-study findings and limits: Early blood T cell clone changes and increased post-radiation serum interferon-beta were reportedly the strongest response predictors. Expansion of tumor-derived TCR clones was observed in blood after radiotherapy plus ipilimumab.

Assay: immunoSEQ multiplex PCR; the TCRdb copy retains only in-frame clones and omits some. The sample consists of around 95,000 clones, about four fifths of them appearing once. Ipilimumab CTLA-4 blockade and focal radiation were given to patients with chemo-refractory metastatic non-small-cell lung cancer. The specimen was peripheral blood, collected from a patient treated with radiotherapy plus ipilimumab. V is TRBV7-8 and J is TRBJ2-7; a possible D gene is TRBD2 (6 bases). The source of this sequence is a human donor with non-small cell lung cancer who had stable disease on radiotherapy plus ipilimumab. CDR3 sequence reads: CASSALGGAYEQYF. The CDR3 DNA reads as TGTGCCAGCAGTGCTTTGGGCGGGGCCTACGAGCAGTACTTC.